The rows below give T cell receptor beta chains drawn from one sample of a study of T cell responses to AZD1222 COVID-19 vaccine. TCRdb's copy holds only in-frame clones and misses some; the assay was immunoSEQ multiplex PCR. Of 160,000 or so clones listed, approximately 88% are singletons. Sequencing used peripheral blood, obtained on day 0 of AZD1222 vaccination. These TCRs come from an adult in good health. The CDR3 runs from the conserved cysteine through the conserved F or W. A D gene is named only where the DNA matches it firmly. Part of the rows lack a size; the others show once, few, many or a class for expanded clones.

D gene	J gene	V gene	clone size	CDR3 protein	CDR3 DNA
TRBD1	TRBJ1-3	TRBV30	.	CAAPGTATSGNTIYF	TGTGCCGCCCCCGGGACAGCGACCTCTGGAAACACCATATATTTT
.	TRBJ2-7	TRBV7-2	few	CASSLYFGPYEQYF	TGTGCCAGCAGCTTATACTTCGGGCCCTACGAGCAGTACTTC
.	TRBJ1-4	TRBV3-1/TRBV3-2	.	CASSQAGGDNEKLFF	TGTGCCAGCAGCCAAGCGGGGGGGGATAATGAAAAACTGTTTTTT
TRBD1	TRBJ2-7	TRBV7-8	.	CASSRDRVYEQYF	TGTGCCAGCAGCCGGGACAGGGTCTACGAGCAGTACTTC
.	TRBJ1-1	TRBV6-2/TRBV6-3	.	CASRRTDTGRAFF	TGTGCCAGCCGCCGCACGGATACAGGACGAGCTTTCTTT
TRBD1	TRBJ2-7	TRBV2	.	CASSYRDRAYEQYF	TGTGCCAGCAGTTACCGGGACAGGGCCTACGAGCAGTACTTC
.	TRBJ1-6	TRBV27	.	CASSFTLNSPLHF	TGTGCCAGCAGTTTTACCCTCAATTCACCCCTCCACTTT
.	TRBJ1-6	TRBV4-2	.	CASSLSTELPEPLHF	TGTGCCAGCAGCCTCTCAACAGAGCTACCCGAACCCCTCCACTTT
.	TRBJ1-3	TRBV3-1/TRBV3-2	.	CASSRAVSGNTIYF	TGTGCCAGCAGCCGCGCGGTCTCTGGAAACACCATATATTTT
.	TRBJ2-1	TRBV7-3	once	CASSSGPSGARGYNEQFF	TGTGCCAGCAGCTCTGGTCCATCGGGTGCCCGGGGGTACAATGAGCAGTTCTTC
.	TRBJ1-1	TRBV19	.	CASSIRQNTEAFF	TGTGCCAGTAGTATAAGGCAGAACACTGAAGCTTTCTTT
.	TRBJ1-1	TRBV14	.	CASSQDLGGVNTEAFF	TGTGCCAGCAGCCAAGATCTCGGGGGCGTAAACACTGAAGCTTTCTTT
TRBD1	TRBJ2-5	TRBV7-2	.	CASSLSGTGVKTQYF	TGTGCCAGCAGCTTATCCGGGACAGGGGTAAAGACCCAGTACTTC
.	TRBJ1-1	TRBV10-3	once	CAIGEGGRTEAFF	TGTGCCATCGGGGAAGGGGGACGAACTGAAGCTTTCTTT
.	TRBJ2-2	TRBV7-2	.	CASSFGTGFDGELFF	TGTGCCAGCAGCTTTGGGACGGGGTTCGACGGGGAGCTGTTTTTT
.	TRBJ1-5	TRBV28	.	CASTLEASGRQPQHF	TGTGCCAGCACCCTGGAGGCATCAGGCCGTCAGCCCCAGCATTTT
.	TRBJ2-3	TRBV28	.	CASSLLGDLTDTQYF	TGTGCCAGCAGTTTATTGGGGGACCTCACAGATACGCAGTATTTT
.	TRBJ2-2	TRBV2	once	CASANTGELFF	TGTGCCAGCGCGAACACCGGGGAGCTGTTTTTT
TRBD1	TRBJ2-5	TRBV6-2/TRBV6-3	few	CASSSAGRTGSKETQYF	TGTGCCAGCAGCTCGGCGGGCCGGACAGGGAGTAAAGAGACCCAGTACTTC
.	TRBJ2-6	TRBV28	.	CASSRTGTWANVLTF	TGTGCCAGCAGTAGGACGGGCACGTGGGCCAACGTCCTGACTTTC
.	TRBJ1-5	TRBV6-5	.	CASSSAANQPQHF	TGTGCCAGCAGTTCGGCGGCCAATCAGCCCCAGCATTTT
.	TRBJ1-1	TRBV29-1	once	CSVVTGNEAFF	TGCAGCGTTGTAACAGGGAATGAAGCTTTCTTT